This TCR beta chain originates from a study of blood T cell repertoires in COVID-19 (dated by TCRdb to about 2020). Background on the whole study: Samples from collaborators originated in the United States, Italy and Spain and spanned both the acute and convalescent phases of COVID-19. The material from the prospective study consisted of cDNA or gDNA derived from T cells, B-cell-depleted T cells, or PBMCs. Deeply sampled blood TCRbeta repertoires from subjects exposed to, actively infected with, or recovered from COVID-19 were included in the dataset. The repertoires were released in a freely available public database meant as a resource for research on the immune response to SARS-CoV-2. Samples came from the ongoing ImmuneRACE study (first 160 participants) plus 1,254 subjects from 6 global collaborators. The sample metadata nearly always contained a de-identified subject ID, COVID-19 status, age in years and sex. Where HLA class I and class II types were available, the types were taken from metadata supplied by the sample provider, not from assay-based typing.

TCRbeta CDR3 regions were amplified from genomic DNA by means of the immunoSEQ Assay, a bias-controlled multiplex PCR. In the authors' own workflow: The number of nucleated cells in each sample was estimated by amplification of reference gene primers within the assay. To quantify the absolute abundance of each unique TCRbeta CDR3 rearrangement, sequence reads were collapsed and filtered. For each sample, productive Simpson clonality was calculated as the square root of Simpson's diversity index across productive rearrangements. The immuneACCESS repertoire file appears here via TCRdb, limited to in-frame rearrangements. These files lack a portion of the clones; in checked studies, under half of the deficit traces to unresolved V genes, and the cause of the others is not known. That table gives V, J and clone size, and the DNA gave D and trimming. This sample lists fewer than 200,000 clones; 70% to 90% were detected once. 0.85% to 1.2% of the sample belongs to the ten largest clones.

What the research found in general, with its limitations: How much clinical and demographic metadata was included differed by source and by participant, and the metadata was provided uncurated.

Collaborating institutions collected whole blood in K2EDTA tubes following their own protocols. For TCRbeta analysis, collaborators shipped samples as frozen whole blood, isolated PBMCs, or DNA extracted from either of those sample types. For this chain, trimming is 0 bases at the V end and 7 bases at the J end, and the number of junction bases without a gene match is 7. The CDR3 sequence holds 16 residues, the cysteine and phenylalanine included. Solely the CDR3 DNA is kept, with 48 bases framed from the first base. The germline V gene (reference sequence) yields SGHNT for CDR1 and YYREEE for CDR2. This clone was seen a single time. Its antigen is not yet known. There are no base qualities to consult, and no much larger clone falls within one base.

The receptor chain draws on TRBV5-4 and TRBJ2-2, with 9 junctional bases fitting TRBD2. Material for sequencing was peripheral blood. The TCR originated in a man in his forties or fifties with acute or convalescent COVID-19. The CDR3 loop reads CASSLEISGGFGELFF. In nucleotide form, the sequence is TGTGCCAGCAGCTTGGAGATTAGCGGGGGTTTCGGGGAGCTGTTTTTT.